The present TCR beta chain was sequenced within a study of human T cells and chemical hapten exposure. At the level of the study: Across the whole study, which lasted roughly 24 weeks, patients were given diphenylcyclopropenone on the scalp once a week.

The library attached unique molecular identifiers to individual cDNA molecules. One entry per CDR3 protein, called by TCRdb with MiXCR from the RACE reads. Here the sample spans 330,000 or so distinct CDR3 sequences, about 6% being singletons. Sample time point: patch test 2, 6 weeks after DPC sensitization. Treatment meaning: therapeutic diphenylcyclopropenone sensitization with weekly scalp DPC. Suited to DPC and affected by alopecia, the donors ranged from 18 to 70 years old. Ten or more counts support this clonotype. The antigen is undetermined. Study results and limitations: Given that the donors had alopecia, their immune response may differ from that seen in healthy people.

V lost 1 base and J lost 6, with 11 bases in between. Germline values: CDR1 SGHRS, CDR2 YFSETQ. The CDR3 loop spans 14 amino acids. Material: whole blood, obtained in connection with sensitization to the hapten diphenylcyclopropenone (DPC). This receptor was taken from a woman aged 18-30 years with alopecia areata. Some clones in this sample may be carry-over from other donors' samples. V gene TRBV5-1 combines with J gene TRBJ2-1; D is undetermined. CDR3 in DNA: TGCGCCAGCAGCTTGAGGTTGGGCGGCAATGAGCAGTTCTTC. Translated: CASSLRLGGNEQFF.